This TCR beta chain emerged from a study of CD8 T cells in Susac syndrome (dated by TCRdb to between 2019 and 2020). Background on the whole study: Whether CD8+ T cell activation and differentiation in Susac syndrome was antigen driven was tested using repertoire sequencing. The study compared CD8+ T cell repertoire clonality among roughly eleven healthy donors, around 14 Susac syndrome patients and some 16 multiple sclerosis patients. Overall study results and their limits: The number of individuals in the TCR sequencing and HLA analysis was recognized as being relatively small.

Details on this clonotype: Its antigen remains undetermined. No qualities accompany the bases; no much larger clone lies one base away.

RNA was extracted using the RNeasy kit, and roughly 0.5 to 1 microgram was reverse transcribed with random hexamers. The immunoSEQ multiplex PCR assay, covering 54 Vbeta and 13 Jbeta segments, was used to amplify TCR beta CDR3 regions. PCR amplification bias was corrected by using a synthetic template baseline for primer optimization and computational correction. In the original analysis: Reads were annotated to V, D and J genes according to IMGT and were analyzed with immunoSEQ Analyzer, with only productive sequences retained. Clonality was calculated as one minus the Shannon entropy normalized by log2 of the number of productive unique sequences. Public and private clones were assessed among the 100 most prevalent clones of each patient and control. Clones were defined as Susac-specific if absent from the healthy and MS cohorts, from over a thousand published viral clones and from other ImmuneACCESS disease sequences. TCRdb took the public reads, trimmed them with fastp at Q25, ran MiXCR for clone calling and kept in-frame beta chains. Entries are consolidated by CDR3 protein sequence, retaining the most common genes and DNA. For this entry, the V and J calls and clone size follow TCRdb and not the study's own pipeline. This sample comprises some 120,000 distinct CDR3 sequences, around nine tenths of them detected only once. Clones ranked in the top ten supply around 0.24% of the sample.

The germline V gene (reference sequence) gives CDR1 as SEHNR and CDR2 as FQNEAQ. From cysteine to phenylalanine, the CDR3 is 14 amino acids long. Left in the record is the CDR3 DNA by itself, 42 bases read in frame from the first base. Compared with germline, V lacks 4 bases and J lacks 4 bases; bases without a gene match: 3. High-throughput TCR beta sequencing profiled peripheral blood CD8+ and CD4+ T cells from healthy donors, Susac syndrome patients and multiple sclerosis patients. The multiple sclerosis controls were treatment-naive patients who had stable or active relapsing-remitting disease and met the revised McDonald criteria. Bulk CD8+ and CD4+ T cells were purified by magnetic negative isolation, whereas CD8+ TEMRA cells were enriched by FACS. Blood was drawn into EDTA tubes, processed within 24 hours, and PBMCs were isolated by density gradient centrifugation. PBMCs intended for TCR sequencing were cryopreserved in liquid nitrogen and were subsequently thawed in a 37 degrees C water bath. Purity of sorted or isolated CD4+, CD8+ and CD8+ TEMRA cells was at least 90%.

This TCR was recovered from a human donor with multiple sclerosis. The sequencing input was CD8+ T cells from PBMCs. In this chain, TRBV7-9 is recombined with TRBJ2-1; 8 of the junction bases match TRBD2. Here the CDR3 is given as CASSYSGDYNEQFF. The bases are TGTGCCAGCAGCTATAGCGGGGATTACAATGAGCAGTTCTTC.